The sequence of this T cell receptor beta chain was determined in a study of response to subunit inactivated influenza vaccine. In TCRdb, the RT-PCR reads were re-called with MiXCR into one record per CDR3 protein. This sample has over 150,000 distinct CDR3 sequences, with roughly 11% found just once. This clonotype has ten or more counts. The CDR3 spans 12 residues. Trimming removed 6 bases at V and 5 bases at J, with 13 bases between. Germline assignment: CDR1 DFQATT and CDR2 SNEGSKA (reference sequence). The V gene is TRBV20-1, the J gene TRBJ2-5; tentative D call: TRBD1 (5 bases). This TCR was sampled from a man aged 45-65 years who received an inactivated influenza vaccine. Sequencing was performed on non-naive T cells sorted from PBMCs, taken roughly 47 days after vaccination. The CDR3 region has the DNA TGCAGTGCCCACGCAGGGTTGGAGACCCAGTACTTC. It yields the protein CSAHAGLETQYF.